Included here is one TCR beta chain sequence, with context. Trimming took 5 bases from V and 4 from J, leaving 9 bases between them. This CDR3 is 12 amino acids long. The data originate from a study of blood T cell repertoires in COVID-19. Study summary: Samples came from the United States, Italy and Spain, spanning acute and convalescent COVID-19. From T cells, B-cell-depleted T cells, or PBMCs came the material, which was cDNA or gDNA.

In the original workflow: Reference gene primer amplification gave nucleated cell count estimates. The repertoire was sequenced with immunoSEQ multiplex PCR; TCRdb's copy has only in-frame clones and lacks some. V, J and clone size are taken as reported in that table, and D and trimming were inferred from the DNA itself. The sample records approximately 220,000 clones, 85% to 90% being singletons. The source material was peripheral blood. The sequence came from a woman between 45 and 65 years old with acute or convalescent COVID-19. The chain recombines TRBV12-3 or TRBV12-4 with TRBJ2-7; unclear D gene. In DNA form, the CDR3 reads TGTGCCAGCAGTGCAACACGTTACGAGCAGTACTTC. Protein product: CASSATRYEQYF.